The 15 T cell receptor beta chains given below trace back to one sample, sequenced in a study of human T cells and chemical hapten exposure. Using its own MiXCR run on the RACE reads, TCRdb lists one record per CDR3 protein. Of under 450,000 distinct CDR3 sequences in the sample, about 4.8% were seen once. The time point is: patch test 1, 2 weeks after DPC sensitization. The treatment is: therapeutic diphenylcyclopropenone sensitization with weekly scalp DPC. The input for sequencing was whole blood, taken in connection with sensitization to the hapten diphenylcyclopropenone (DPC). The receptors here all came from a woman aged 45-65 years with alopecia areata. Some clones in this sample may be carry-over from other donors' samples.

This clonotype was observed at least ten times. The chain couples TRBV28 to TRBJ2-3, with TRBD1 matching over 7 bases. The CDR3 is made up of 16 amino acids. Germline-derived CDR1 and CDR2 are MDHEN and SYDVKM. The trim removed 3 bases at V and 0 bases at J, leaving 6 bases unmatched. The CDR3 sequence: CASSLGDSSSTDTQYF. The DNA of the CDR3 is TGTGCCAGCAGTTTGGGGGACAGCTCGAGCACAGATACGCAGTATTTT.

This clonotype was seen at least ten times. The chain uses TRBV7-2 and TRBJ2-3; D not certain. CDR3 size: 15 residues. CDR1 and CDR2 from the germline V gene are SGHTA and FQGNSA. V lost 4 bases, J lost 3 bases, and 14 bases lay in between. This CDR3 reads CASSSRRTPTDTQYF. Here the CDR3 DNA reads TGTGCCAGCAGCTCTAGGCGGACCCCTACAGATACGCAGTATTTT.

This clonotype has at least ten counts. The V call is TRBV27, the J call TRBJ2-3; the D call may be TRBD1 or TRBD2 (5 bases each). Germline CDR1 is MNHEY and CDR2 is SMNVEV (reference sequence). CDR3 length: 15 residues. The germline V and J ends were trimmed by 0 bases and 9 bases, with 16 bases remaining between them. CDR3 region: CASSLSRGALKTQYF. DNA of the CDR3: TGTGCCAGCAGTTTATCGAGGGGCGCATTAAAAACGCAGTATTTT.

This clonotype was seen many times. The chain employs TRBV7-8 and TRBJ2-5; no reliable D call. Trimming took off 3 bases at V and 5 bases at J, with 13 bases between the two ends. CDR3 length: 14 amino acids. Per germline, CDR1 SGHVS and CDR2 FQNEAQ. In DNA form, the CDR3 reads TGTGCCAGCAGCTTGACGGTCCCCATTGAGACCCAGTACTTC. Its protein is CASSLTVPIETQYF. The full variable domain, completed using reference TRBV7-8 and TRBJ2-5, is GAGVSQSPRYKVAKRGQDVALRCDPISGHVSLFWYQQALGQGPEFLTYFQNEAQLDKSGLPSDRFFAERPEGSVSTLKIQRTQQEDSAVYLCASSLTVPIETQYFGPGTRLLVL.

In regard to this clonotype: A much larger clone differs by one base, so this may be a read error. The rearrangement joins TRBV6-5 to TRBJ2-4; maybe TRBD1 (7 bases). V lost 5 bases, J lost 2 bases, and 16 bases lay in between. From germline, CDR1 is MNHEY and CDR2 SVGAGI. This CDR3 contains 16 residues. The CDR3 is CASSLSGGTSKNIQYF. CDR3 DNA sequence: TGTGCCAGCAGTCTGTCAGGGGGGACGTCCAAAAACATTCAGTACTTC.

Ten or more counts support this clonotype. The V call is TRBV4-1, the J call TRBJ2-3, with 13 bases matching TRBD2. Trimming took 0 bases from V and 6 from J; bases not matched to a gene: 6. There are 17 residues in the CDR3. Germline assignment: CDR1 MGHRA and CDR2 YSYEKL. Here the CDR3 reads CASSQETSGGNRDTQYF. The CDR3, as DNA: TGCGCCAGCAGCCAAGAGACTAGCGGGGGGAATAGGGATACGCAGTATTTT.

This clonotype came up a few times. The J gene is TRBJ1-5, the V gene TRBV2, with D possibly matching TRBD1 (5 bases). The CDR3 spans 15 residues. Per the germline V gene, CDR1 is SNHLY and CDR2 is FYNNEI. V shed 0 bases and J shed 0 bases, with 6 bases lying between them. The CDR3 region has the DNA TGTGCCAGCAGTGAAGCGAGGGGTAGCAATCAGCCCCAGCATTTT. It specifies CASSEARGSNQPQHF.

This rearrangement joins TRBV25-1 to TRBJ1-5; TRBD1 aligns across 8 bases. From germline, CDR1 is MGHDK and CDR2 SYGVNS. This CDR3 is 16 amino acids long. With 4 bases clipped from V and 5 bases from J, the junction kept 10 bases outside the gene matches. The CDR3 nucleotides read TGTGCCAGCAGTGGGGAGGGCAGGGGGCCCGATCAGCCCCAGCATTTT. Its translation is CASSGEGRGPDQPQHF.

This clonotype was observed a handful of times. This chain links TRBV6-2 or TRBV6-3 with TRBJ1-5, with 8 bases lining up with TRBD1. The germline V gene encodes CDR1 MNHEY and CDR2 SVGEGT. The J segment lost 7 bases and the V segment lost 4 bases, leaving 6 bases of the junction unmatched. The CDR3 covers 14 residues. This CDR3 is CASSSQGESQPQHF. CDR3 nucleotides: TGTGCCAGCAGTTCACAGGGGGAATCCCAGCCCCAGCATTTT.

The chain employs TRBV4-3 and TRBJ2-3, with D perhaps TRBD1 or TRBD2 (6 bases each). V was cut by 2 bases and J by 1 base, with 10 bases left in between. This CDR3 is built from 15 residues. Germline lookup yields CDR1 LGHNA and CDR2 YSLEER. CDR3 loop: CASSQTRGGTDTQYF. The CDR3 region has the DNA TGCGCCAGCAGCCAAACAAGGGGGGGCACAGATACGCAGTATTTT.

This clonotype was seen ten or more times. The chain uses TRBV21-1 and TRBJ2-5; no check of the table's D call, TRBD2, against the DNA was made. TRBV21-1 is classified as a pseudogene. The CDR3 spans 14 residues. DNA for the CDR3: TGTGCCAGCAGCAGCAGGGAGGACCAAGAGACCCAGTACTTC. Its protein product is CASSSREDQETQYF.

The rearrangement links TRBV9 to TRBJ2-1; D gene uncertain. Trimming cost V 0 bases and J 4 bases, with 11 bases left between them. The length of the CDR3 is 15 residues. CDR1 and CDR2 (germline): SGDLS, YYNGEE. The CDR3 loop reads CASSVDRAQYNEQFF. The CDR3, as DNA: TGTGCCAGCAGCGTAGATAGGGCGCAGTACAATGAGCAGTTCTTC.

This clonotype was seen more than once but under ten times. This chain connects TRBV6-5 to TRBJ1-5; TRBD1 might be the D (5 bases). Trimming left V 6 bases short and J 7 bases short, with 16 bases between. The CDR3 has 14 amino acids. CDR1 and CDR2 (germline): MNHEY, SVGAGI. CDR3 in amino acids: CASSPWGERQPQHF. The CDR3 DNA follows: TGTGCCAGCAGCCCCTGGGGGGAGAGGCAGCCCCAGCATTTT.

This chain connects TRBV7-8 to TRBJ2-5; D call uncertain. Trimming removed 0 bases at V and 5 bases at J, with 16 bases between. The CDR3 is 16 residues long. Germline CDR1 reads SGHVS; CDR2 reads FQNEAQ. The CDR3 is CASSLAPRAPPETQYF. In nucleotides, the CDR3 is TGTGCCAGCAGCTTAGCCCCTAGGGCTCCTCCCGAGACCCAGTACTTC.

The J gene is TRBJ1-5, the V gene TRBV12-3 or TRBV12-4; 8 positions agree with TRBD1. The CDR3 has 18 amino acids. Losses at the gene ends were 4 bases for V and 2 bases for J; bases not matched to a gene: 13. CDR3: CASSSDRVVTIGNQPQHF. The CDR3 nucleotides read TGTGCCAGCAGTTCGGACAGGGTAGTCACTATTGGCAATCAGCCCCAGCATTTT.